The clone carrying this T cell receptor beta chain was seen a single time. The data are from a study of cytomegalovirus exposure and HLA in healthy donors. Germline CDR1 is SGHAT and CDR2 is FQNNGV. The J segment lost 4 bases and the V segment lost 5 bases, leaving 7 bases of the junction unmatched. CDR3 length: 16 residues. Researchers ran the PCR with 60 Vbeta and 13 Jbeta primers. Libraries were prepared by immunoSEQ multiplex PCR; TCRdb keeps only in-frame clonotypes and omits some of them. In the table there are over 100,000 clones, nearly 65% of which are singletons. The chain uses TRBV11-2 and TRBJ2-7, with 14 bases that match TRBD2. The receptor was isolated from a human donor in good health. The sequenced material came from PBMCs. CDR3 sequence (DNA): TGTGCCAGCAGCCCGGGACTAGCGGGAGTATGGTACGAGCAGTACTTC. Protein product: CASSPGLAGVWYEQYF.